The 2 T cell receptor beta chains below come from one sample, sequenced in a study of monozygotic twins with inflammatory bowel disease. After re-calling the 5' RACE reads, TCRdb lists one entry per CDR3 protein, DNA absent. This table holds some 300,000 distinct CDR3 sequences. Source material: blood. The source of these receptors is a human donor with ulcerative colitis or Crohn's disease, or a healthy co-twin of an affected twin (not recorded which).

The gene calls are TRBV15 and TRBJ1-6. This CDR3 has 14 residues. The germline CDR1 and CDR2 sequences are LNHNV and YYDKDF (reference sequence). The CDR3 spells CATSRDSRVSPLHF. The entire variable domain, with the rest obtained from reference TRBV15 and TRBJ1-6, is as follows: DAMVIQNPRYQVTQFGKPVTLSCSQTLNHNVMYWYQQKSSQAPKLLFHYYDKDFNNEADTPDNFQSRRPNTSFCFLDIRSPGLGDTAMYLCATSRDSRVSPLHFGNGTRLTVT.

J is TRBJ2-5 and V is TRBV5-1. This CDR3 is 14 amino acids long. Germline CDR1 and CDR2: SGHRS and YFSETQ. The CDR3 is CASSLWAGQETQYF.